This TCR beta chain is drawn from a study of T cell responses to AZD1222 COVID-19 vaccine. Overall study: Investigators merged groups given second doses at roughly 4 or roughly 12 weeks. Overall study results and limits: Nearly half of spike-specific TCRs reportedly target variant regions that are unmutated in the B.1.351 and B.1.1.7 variants. Seropositive status at baseline applied to only six AZD1222 recipients.

The ends were cut back, 4 bases at V and 3 bases at J, with 9 bases in the middle. CDR1 is SEHNR and CDR2 is FQNEAQ in the germline V gene (reference sequence). CDR3 length equals 13 residues. With respect to this clone: Its antigen is unknown.

Some clones are missing from TCRdb's copy, which holds only in-frame ones; the method was immunoSEQ multiplex PCR. The sample lists 98,000 or so clones; approximately 88% were seen once. The chain combines TRBV7-9 with TRBJ1-1; D is undetermined. The source was peripheral blood, collected on day 0 of AZD1222 vaccination. The source of this sequence is an adult in good health. The CDR3 sequence is CASSYVEDTEAFF. The CDR3 nucleotides are TGTGCCAGCAGCTATGTGGAGGACACTGAAGCTTTCTTT.